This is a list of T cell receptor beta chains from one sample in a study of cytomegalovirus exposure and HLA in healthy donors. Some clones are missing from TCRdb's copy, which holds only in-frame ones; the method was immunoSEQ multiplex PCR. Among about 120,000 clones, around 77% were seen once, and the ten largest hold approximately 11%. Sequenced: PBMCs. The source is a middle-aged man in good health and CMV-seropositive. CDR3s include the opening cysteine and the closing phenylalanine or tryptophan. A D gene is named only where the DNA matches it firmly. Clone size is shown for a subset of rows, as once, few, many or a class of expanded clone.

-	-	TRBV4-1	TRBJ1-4	CASSQQQGEGLNEKLFF	TGCGCCAGCAGCCAACAACAGGGAGAGGGCCTTAATGAAAAACTGTTTTTT
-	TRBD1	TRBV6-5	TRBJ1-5	CASSYGGGSQPQHF	TGTGCCAGCAGTTACGGAGGGGGCTCTCAGCCCCAGCATTTT
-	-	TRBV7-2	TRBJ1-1	CASSRTFVTSGTEAFF	TGTGCCAGCAGCCGAACCTTTGTCACGTCGGGCACTGAAGCTTTCTTT
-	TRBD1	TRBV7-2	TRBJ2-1	CASSRTGGGVTWQFF	TGTGCCAGCAGCCGCACAGGGGGTGGAGTTACATGGCAGTTCTTC
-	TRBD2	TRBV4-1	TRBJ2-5	CASSVAGGLRETQYF	TGCGCCAGCAGCGTAGCGGGGGGGCTCCGGGAGACCCAGTACTTC
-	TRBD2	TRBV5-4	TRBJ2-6	CASSLGRESGANVLTF	TGTGCCAGCAGCCTCGGGAGGGAATCTGGGGCCAACGTCCTGACTTTC
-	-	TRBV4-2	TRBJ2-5	CASSPNTGIQETQYF	TGTGCCAGCAGCCCGAACACAGGGATCCAAGAGACCCAGTACTTC
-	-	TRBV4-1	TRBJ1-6	CASSQGTGSSGNSPLHF	TGCGCCAGCAGCCAAGGAACAGGGAGCTCTGGTAATTCACCCCTCCACTTT
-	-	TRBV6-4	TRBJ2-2	CASRLEPYTGELFF	TGTGCCAGTCGCCTAGAACCGTACACCGGGGAGCTGTTTTTT
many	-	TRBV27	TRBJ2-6	CASSLARGAPSGANVLTF	TGTGCCAGCAGTTTAGCCCGGGGGGCGCCATCTGGGGCCAACGTCCTGACTTTC
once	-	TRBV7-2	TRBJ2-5	CASSPTIQETQYF	TGTGCCAGCAGCCCGACAATCCAAGAGACCCAGTACTTC